Following are 11 T cell receptor beta chains from one sample sequenced in a study of human T cells and chemical hapten exposure. Each CDR3 protein gets one entry after TCRdb re-called the RACE reads with MiXCR. The table shows under 45,000 distinct CDR3 sequences, with approximately 10% occurring only once. Noted time point: pre-sensitization, week 0. As for treatment: therapeutic diphenylcyclopropenone sensitization with weekly scalp DPC. It was unfractionated whole blood from which total RNA was extracted. The sample in question was whole blood, obtained in connection with sensitization to the hapten diphenylcyclopropenone (DPC). These receptor sequences come from a man in his forties or fifties with alopecia areata. Some clones in this sample may be carry-over from other donors' samples.

This clonotype has ten or more counts. This chain connects TRBV5-1 to TRBJ2-1, with D perhaps assigned TRBD1 or TRBD2 (6 bases each). Per germline, CDR1 SGHRS and CDR2 YFSETQ. The V end lost 4 bases, the J end lost 5 bases, and 22 bases lay between the germline ends. This CDR3 is built from 17 residues. The CDR3 nucleotides are TGCGCCAGCAGCCTATCTAAAGGAGGGGGTGCGGACAATGAGCAGTTCTTC. This gives the protein CASSLSKGGGADNEQFF.

The V call is TRBV6-4, the J call TRBJ1-5; D is unresolved. The germline CDR1 and CDR2 sequences are MRHNA and SNTAGT. The CDR3 extends over 13 amino acids. The V and J ends lost 7 bases and 0 bases respectively, with 7 bases between them. The CDR3 bases are TGTGCCAGCATCCGGGGTAGCAATCAGCCCCAGCATTTT. Protein: CASIRGSNQPQHF.

This clonotype was observed many times. V is TRBV28 and J is TRBJ1-2; possible D gene TRBD1, 5 bases. This CDR3 contains 13 residues. The V end lost 7 bases, the J end lost 8 bases, and 17 bases lay between the germline ends. Germline CDR1 is MDHEN and CDR2 is SYDVKM. The CDR3 loop is CASIPGQGVGYTF. In nucleotides, the CDR3 is TGTGCCAGCATACCAGGGCAGGGTGTGGGCTACACCTTC.

This clonotype occurred many times. The CDR3 reads CASSYVGVDSPLHF. The CDR3 bases are TGTGCCAGCAGTTACGTAGGGGTTGATTCACCCCTCCACTTT. This chain links TRBV6-2 or TRBV6-3 with TRBJ1-6, with D possibly matching TRBD1 (5 bases). The CDR3 length is 14 residues. Trimming left V 2 bases short and J 8 bases short, with 10 bases between. Germline CDR1 is MNHEY and CDR2 is SVGEGT.

This clonotype was observed a few times. This chain uses TRBV19 with TRBJ2-1; D is undetermined. This CDR3 is built from 17 residues. CDR1 and CDR2 (germline): LNHDA, SQIVND (reference sequence). The V gene lost 1 base and the J gene lost 2 bases, with 15 bases spanning the gap. The CDR3 sequence is CASSIATGYAPYNEQFF. The CDR3 DNA reads TGTGCCAGTAGTATAGCGACGGGCTATGCGCCCTACAATGAGCAGTTCTTC. Filled out from reference TRBV19 and TRBJ2-1, the complete variable domain reads DGGITQSPKYLFRKEGQNVTLSCEQNLNHDAMYWYRQDPGQGLRLIYYSQIVNDFQKGDIAEGYSVSREKKESFPLTVTSAQKNPTAFYLCASSIATGYAPYNEQFFGPGTRLTVL.

The V gene is TRBV15, the J gene TRBJ2-3, with D maybe TRBD2 (5 bases). The CDR3 covers 15 residues. Germline loops: CDR1 LNHNV, CDR2 YYDKDF (reference sequence). V lost 1 base to trimming and J lost 3 bases, with 11 bases between them. The CDR3: CATSRVIAMTDTQYF. CDR3 DNA sequence: TGTGCCACCAGCAGAGTGATAGCGATGACAGATACGCAGTATTTT.

The chain joins TRBV5-4 to TRBJ2-1, with a weak D call TRBD2 (6 bases). V gave up 4 bases and J gave up 6 bases, with 11 bases separating them. Germline assignment: CDR1 SGHNT and CDR2 YYREEE (reference sequence). The CDR3 extends over 13 amino acids. The CDR3 bases are TGTGCCAGCAGCCAAGCGGGCGGCAATGAGCAGTTCTTC. Protein product: CASSQAGGNEQFF. Supplemented by reference TRBV5-4 and TRBJ2-1, the full variable domain reads ETGVTQSPTHLIKTRGQQVTLRCSSQSGHNTVSWYQQALGQGPQFIFQYYREEENGRGNFPPRFSGLQFPNYSSELNVNALELDDSALYLCASSQAGGNEQFFGPGTRLTVL.

This clonotype was seen repeatedly, ten times or more. This chain links TRBV7-9 with TRBJ2-2, with D hard to call. Trimming stripped 5 bases from V and 5 bases from J, with 6 bases between. Germline CDR1 reads SEHNR; CDR2 reads FQNEAQ (reference sequence). This CDR3 is 12 amino acids long. CDR3 coding DNA: TGTGCCAGCAGCCTTCCTACCGGGGAGCTGTTTTTT. This sequence encodes CASSLPTGELFF. Filled out from reference TRBV7-9 and TRBJ2-2, the complete variable domain reads DTGVSQNPRHKITKRGQNVTFRCDPISEHNRLYWYRQTLGQGPEFLTYFQNEAQLEKSRLLSDRFSAERPKGSFSTLEIQRTEQGDSAMYLCASSLPTGELFFGEGSRLTVL.

The chain links TRBV6-4 to TRBJ2-2; 10 bases line up with TRBD1. Unmatched junction bases numbered 7, after V lost 6 bases and J lost 3 bases. Germline values: CDR1 MRHNA, CDR2 SNTAGT. This CDR3 is 16 amino acids long. CDR3 sequence reads: CASRGQGSFYTGELFF. DNA for the CDR3: TGTGCCAGCAGGGGACAGGGGAGCTTCTACACCGGGGAGCTGTTTTTT.

The table lists this clonotype with many counts. CDR3 in amino acids: CASLGYEQYF. The CDR3 nucleotides are TGTGCCAGCCTGGGCTACGAGCAGTACTTC. The V gene is TRBV28, the J gene TRBJ2-7; D remains ambiguous. CDR1 and CDR2 from the germline V gene are MDHEN and SYDVKM. V lost 8 bases and J 3 bases, leaving 5 bases between the germline ends. This CDR3 region has 10 residues.

In this sample, this clonotype turned up many times. This chain uses TRBV28 with TRBJ2-3; 13 positions agree with TRBD2. Germline CDR1 is MDHEN and CDR2 is SYDVKM. Unmatched junction bases numbered 9, after V lost 6 bases and J lost 6 bases. CDR3 length: 16 residues. The CDR3 here is CASSAPGLAGADTQYF. The CDR3 nucleotides read TGTGCCAGCAGCGCACCAGGACTAGCGGGAGCGGATACGCAGTATTTT.